A selection of T cell receptor beta chains follows, all from one sample in a study of blood T cells in healthy people across ages. TCRdb re-called the 5' RACE reads with MiXCR, one entry per CDR3 protein. The sample gives approximately 850,000 distinct CDR3 sequences, roughly 50% of which show up once; roughly 22% is in the top ten. Sequencing was done on a sample of blood. Every receptor here comes from a man in his thirties or forties in good health. Both conserved end residues are part of each CDR3. Fields, in order: J gene, clone size, D gene, V gene, CDR3 protein, CDR3 DNA. The D gene is left open where the match is weak. Expanded clones are given a class, and other clones once, few, many or no size at all.

j_call: TRBJ1-5; clone_size: few; d_call: TRBD1; v_call: TRBV6-4; cdr3_aa: CASSEQGGNQPQHF; cdr3_nt: TGTGCCAGCAGTGAACAGGGGGGAAATCAGCCCCAGCATTTT
j_call: TRBJ2-1; clone_size: -; d_call: TRBD2; v_call: TRBV4-2; cdr3_aa: CASSRQLAGGPLGYNEQFF; cdr3_nt: TGTGCCAGCAGCCGACAACTAGCGGGAGGGCCGCTTGGCTACAATGAGCAGTTCTTC
j_call: TRBJ2-5; clone_size: few; d_call: TRBD2; v_call: TRBV6-5; cdr3_aa: CASSAGGALQETQYF; cdr3_nt: TGTGCCAGCAGCGCCGGGGGGGCCCTCCAAGAGACCCAGTACTTC
j_call: TRBJ2-1; clone_size: -; d_call: -; v_call: TRBV14; cdr3_aa: CASSHLLWRAGRDEQFF; cdr3_nt: TGTGCCAGCAGCCATTTACTTTGGAGGGCTGGGCGTGATGAGCAGTTCTTC
j_call: TRBJ2-1; clone_size: -; d_call: -; v_call: TRBV7-8; cdr3_aa: CASSLGRVGRKYNEQFF; cdr3_nt: TGTGCCAGCAGCTTAGGTCGGGTGGGAAGAAAGTACAATGAGCAGTTCTTC
j_call: TRBJ2-7; clone_size: -; d_call: TRBD1; v_call: TRBV13; cdr3_aa: CASSSSPGQEGEQYF; cdr3_nt: TGTGCCAGCAGCTCTAGCCCGGGACAGGAAGGCGAGCAGTACTTC
j_call: TRBJ1-2; clone_size: once; d_call: TRBD1; v_call: TRBV11-2; cdr3_aa: CASSLARDPGGGYTF; cdr3_nt: TGTGCCAGCAGCTTAGCCCGGGACCCAGGGGGAGGCTACACCTTC
j_call: TRBJ2-1; clone_size: -; d_call: TRBD1; v_call: TRBV5-1; cdr3_aa: CASTVDRTGNYEQFF; cdr3_nt: TGCGCCAGCACTGTAGATCGGACAGGGAACTATGAGCAGTTCTTC
j_call: TRBJ2-1; clone_size: -; d_call: TRBD1; v_call: TRBV7-8; cdr3_aa: CASSFSDRGGNEQFF; cdr3_nt: TGTGCTAGCAGCTTTAGTGACAGGGGGGGCAATGAGCAGTTCTTC
j_call: TRBJ2-4; clone_size: -; d_call: -; v_call: TRBV7-2; cdr3_aa: CASSTSHPNQNIQYF; cdr3_nt: TGTGCCAGCAGCACGTCTCACCCTAATCAAAACATTCAGTACTTC
j_call: TRBJ1-6; clone_size: -; d_call: -; v_call: TRBV28; cdr3_aa: CASGGVGSANSPLHF; cdr3_nt: TGTGCCTCCGGAGGGGTGGGGAGTGCTAATTCACCCCTCCACTTT